The 14 T cell receptor beta chains in this list originate from one sample, sequenced in a study of control samples from healthy donors and cancer patients. Using immunoSEQ multiplex PCR, the repertoire was profiled, and TCRdb retains in-frame clones only, with some absent. The repertoire holds over 40,000 clones, more than 70% seen once, with around 40% in the top ten. The material sequenced was PBMCs. All receptors derive from a man in his forties or fifties with head and neck cancer.

The CDR3 DNA reads TGTGCCAGCAGGCTTGAGGTAGCGGGAGTGCTAGATACGCAGTATTTT. Protein sequence: CASRLEVAGVLDTQYF. This sequence joins TRBV4-2 and TRBJ2-3, with TRBD2 matching over 9 bases. Germline V gives CDR1 LGHNA, CDR2 YNFKEQ. There are 16 residues in the CDR3. Trimming removed 6 bases from V and 5 bases from J; junction bases left unmatched: 12.

The count of this clone is one. The chain couples TRBV9 to TRBJ1-5; D not resolved. Germline values: CDR1 SGDLS, CDR2 YYNGEE. This CDR3 comprises 14 residues. V lost 0 bases to trimming and J lost 4 bases, with 8 bases between them. The DNA of the CDR3 is TGTGCCAGCAGCGTAGGAGTGGGGAATCAGCCCCAGCATTTT. This translates into CASSVGVGNQPQHF.

The V gene is TRBV4-1, the J gene TRBJ1-2, with 7 bases identical to TRBD1. V was pared by 1 base and J by 8 bases, with 4 bases of the junction left unmatched. This CDR3 has 13 residues. Germline V lookup: CDR1 MGHRA, CDR2 YSYEKL. CDR3 in DNA: TGCGCCAGCAGCCAAGCCACAGGGGCCGGCTACACCTTC. This gives the protein CASSQATGAGYTF.

The chain combines TRBV7-2 with TRBJ1-5; D unresolved. V lost 3 bases, J lost 8 bases, and 8 bases lay in between. The length of the CDR3 is 12 residues. The germline gives CDR1 SGHTA, CDR2 FQGNSA. The CDR3 spells CASSFGIEPQHF. CDR3 in DNA: TGTGCCAGCAGCTTCGGTATTGAGCCCCAGCATTTT. Using reference TRBV7-2 and TRBJ1-5 for the parts outside the CDR3, the full variable domain is GAGVSQSPSNKVTEKGKDVELRCDPISGHTALYWYRQSLGQGLEFLIYFQGNSAPDKSGLPSDRFSAERTGGSVSTLTIQRTQQEDSAVYLCASSFGIEPQHFGDGTRLSIL.

As to this clone: Within the sample, other DNA sequences also encode this same CDR3. The rearrangement uses TRBV5-1 and TRBJ2-1; 11 bases align to TRBD2. This CDR3 region has 15 residues. CDR1 and CDR2 from the germline V gene are SGHRS and YFSETQ. The junction had 3 bases not matched to a gene; V was cut back by 4 bases and J by 3 bases. As DNA, the CDR3 is TGCGCCAGCAGCCCCGGGACTAGCGGCTACAATGAGCAGTTCTTC. This translates into CASSPGTSGYNEQFF.

Written as DNA, the CDR3 is TGTGCCAGCAGGCGGGGGGGACACGGAGGACGAGAGACCCAGTACTTC. Translated, it gives CASRRGGHGGRETQYF. The genes are TRBV5-6 and TRBJ2-5; 9 bases match TRBD2. V shed 5 bases and J 4 bases; nucleotides not matched to a gene: 12. This CDR3 is 16 amino acids long. Germline values: CDR1 SGHDT, CDR2 YYEEEE. The complete variable domain, with remaining parts taken from reference TRBV5-6 and TRBJ2-5, reads DAGVTQSPTHLIKTRGQQVTLRCSPKSGHDTVSWYQQALGQGPQFIFQYYEEEERQRGNFPDRFSGHQFPNYSSELNVNALLLGDSALYLCASRRGGHGGRETQYFGPGTRLLVL.

The count of this clone is one. The V gene is TRBV9, the J gene TRBJ2-1; perhaps TRBD2 as D (6 bases). The ends were cut back, 4 bases at V and 8 bases at J, with 19 bases in the middle. Germline V gene data show CDR1 as SGDLS and CDR2 as YYNGEE. This CDR3 is built from 15 residues. This CDR3 reads CASSLGGAGVHEQFF. In nucleotides, the CDR3 is TGTGCCAGCAGCCTCGGGGGAGCGGGCGTACATGAGCAGTTCTTC.

The chain uses TRBV5-1 and TRBJ1-5, with D unresolved. The V end lost 3 bases, the J end lost 3 bases, and 1 base lay between the germline ends. Germline assignment: CDR1 SGHRS and CDR2 YFSETQ. The CDR3 sequence is 11 residues long. The CDR3 loop is CASSSNQPQHF. The CDR3 DNA reads as TGCGCCAGCAGCTCCAATCAGCCCCAGCATTTT.

The chain uses TRBV4-3 and TRBJ1-6, with D possibly being TRBD1 (5 bases). The V gene's germline CDR1 is LGHNA and CDR2 YSLEER. Trimming removed 0 bases at V and 7 bases at J, with 10 bases between. The CDR3 has 15 amino acids. This CDR3 is CASSQDWGKNSPLHF. The CDR3 nucleotides read TGCGCCAGCAGCCAAGATTGGGGGAAGAATTCACCCCTCCACTTT.

This chain uses TRBV9 with TRBJ2-3, with D perhaps matching TRBD1 or TRBD2 (6 bases each). Germline loops: CDR1 SGDLS, CDR2 YYNGEE. Deletions cut 2 bases from V and 2 bases from J, with 12 bases between. The CDR3 covers 15 residues. This CDR3 is CASSVGGTLTDTQYF. CDR3 in DNA: TGTGCCAGCAGCGTGGGCGGGACACTCACAGATACGCAGTATTTT.

The genes are TRBV28 and TRBJ1-3; D gene unclear. This CDR3 spans 13 amino acids. V lost 4 bases and J lost 6, with 10 bases in between. Germline V gene sequence: CDR1 MDHEN, CDR2 SYDVKM. This chain's CDR3 is CASSSLTPNTIYF. The CDR3 bases are TGTGCCAGCAGTTCGCTAACCCCAAACACCATATATTTT.

This chain connects TRBV7-9 to TRBJ2-1, with TRBD2 as a possible D gene (6 bases). Trimming took 1 base from V and 7 from J, leaving 17 bases between them. Germline-derived CDR1 and CDR2 are SEHNR and FQNEAQ (reference sequence). The CDR3 is made up of 16 amino acids. The CDR3 region is CASSLGAGRNLNEQFF. DNA of the CDR3: TGTGCCAGCAGCTTAGGCGCGGGGAGAAACCTTAATGAGCAGTTCTTC.

V is TRBV7-8 and J is TRBJ1-5; 8 bases match TRBD1. Trimming took 5 bases from V and 3 from J; bases not matched to a gene: 21. The CDR3 runs 20 residues. Germline CDR1 SGHVS, CDR2 FQNEAQ. CDR3 in DNA: TGTGCCAGCAGCACACGAAGATCACAGGGGGAGGTCGTCTCCAATCAGCCCCAGCATTTT. This encodes CASSTRRSQGEVVSNQPQHF.

CDR3 bases: TGTGCCAGCAGCTTAATAATGTCGGGACAGGCGGATTCGAGGAACACTGAAGCTTTCTTT. Translating gives CASSLIMSGQADSRNTEAFF. The chain couples TRBV7-8 to TRBJ1-1; 8 bases are a match to TRBD1. The germline V gene has CDR1 SGHVS and CDR2 FQNEAQ. Trimming removed 2 bases from V and 1 base from J; junction bases left unmatched: 18. The CDR3 sequence is 20 residues long.